This entry lists 27 T cell receptor beta chains sequenced from one sample in a study of blood T cell repertoires in COVID-19. Sequencing was performed with immunoSEQ multiplex PCR; in TCRdb, only in-frame clones are kept and a portion is missing. The sample includes about 100,000 clones, approximately 86% seen only once; the top ten take approximately 1.6%. Sequenced input: peripheral blood. The receptors were gathered from a man at least 80 years old with acute or convalescent COVID-19.

The chain combines TRBV10-3 with TRBJ2-1; D might be TRBD1 (5 bases). The V and J ends lost 2 bases and 3 bases respectively, with 14 bases between them. Germline V gene sequence: CDR1 ENHRY, CDR2 SYGVKD. The CDR3 covers 16 residues. CDR3 in DNA: TGTGCCATCAGTGAGGTAGGGGCAGGGAACTACAATGAGCAGTTCTTC. This gives the protein CAISEVGAGNYNEQFF.

This clone was counted a few times. The chain couples TRBV7-9 to TRBJ2-7; no definite D call. The CDR3 contains 15 residues. From germline, CDR1 is SEHNR and CDR2 FQNEAQ (reference sequence). The V end lost 4 bases, the J end lost 3 bases, and 16 bases lay between the germline ends. CDR3 in DNA: TGTGCCAGCAGCTCCGAGGCGGCTGCTGGCTACGAGCAGTACTTC. As protein: CASSSEAAAGYEQYF.

This chain links TRBV9 with TRBJ1-4; 10 bases are shared with TRBD1. This CDR3 spans 17 amino acids. Trimming removed 0 bases from V and 4 bases from J; junction bases left unmatched: 6. CDR1 is SGDLS and CDR2 is YYNGEE in the germline V gene. DNA for the CDR3: TGTGCCAGCAGCGTAGGGGCCGGGACAGGGGTTAATGAAAAACTGTTTTTT. It codes for CASSVGAGTGVNEKLFF. Variable domain in full (rest from reference TRBV9 and TRBJ1-4): DSGVTQTPKHLITATGQRVTLRCSPRSGDLSVYWYQQSLDQGLQFLIQYYNGEERAKGNILERFSAQQFPDLHSELNLSSLELGDSALYFCASSVGAGTGVNEKLFFGSGTQLSVL.

The V and J genes are TRBV5-5 and TRBJ1-2; 7 bases map to TRBD1. Germline assignment: CDR1 SGHKS and CDR2 YYEKEE (reference sequence). The CDR3 runs 17 residues. V trimming: 1 base; J trimming: 4 bases; junction bases outside the gene matches: 13. CDR3 in amino acids: CASSLRTGSRVGYGYTF. For the CDR3, the DNA is TGTGCCAGCAGCTTGAGGACAGGTTCGCGGGTCGGCTATGGCTACACCTTC.

This clone was seen only a few times. The chain is built from TRBV28 and TRBJ1-1, with 8 bases identical to TRBD1. Germline V gene data show CDR1 as MDHEN and CDR2 as SYDVKM. Germline trimming cut 5 bases from V and 2 bases from J; bases unmatched to any gene: 7. The CDR3 spans 15 residues. The CDR3 is CASSPPTGVNTEAFF. CDR3 nucleotides: TGTGCCAGCAGTCCTCCGACAGGGGTCAACACTGAAGCTTTCTTT.

The chain is built from TRBV5-1 and TRBJ2-1; 8 positions match TRBD2. The junction had 2 bases not matched to a gene; V was cut back by 0 bases and J by 0 bases. Germline CDR1 and CDR2: SGHRS and YFSETQ. This CDR3 has 16 residues. The CDR3 protein is CASSLASGSSYNEQFF. The DNA of the CDR3 is TGCGCCAGCAGCTTGGCCAGCGGGAGCTCCTACAATGAGCAGTTCTTC.

V gene TRBV4-3 combines with J gene TRBJ1-5, with 8 bases identical to TRBD1. The J segment lost 0 bases and the V segment lost 0 bases, leaving 10 bases of the junction unmatched. The CDR3 is 19 amino acids. In germline, CDR1 is LGHNA, CDR2 YSLEER. The CDR3 is CASSQDLTGVLNSNQPQHF. CDR3 coding DNA: TGCGCCAGCAGCCAAGACCTGACAGGGGTGCTTAATAGCAATCAGCCCCAGCATTTT.

This sequence joins TRBV5-5 and TRBJ1-1; D ambiguous. The CDR3 runs 14 residues. Trimming shortened V by 6 bases and J by 5 bases, and 17 bases separated the two germline ends. The V gene's germline CDR1 is SGHKS and CDR2 YYEKEE (reference sequence). Here the CDR3 DNA reads TGTGCCAGCACTCGGGAGCCATCGGGAACTGAAGCTTTCTTT. Its protein product is CASTREPSGTEAFF.

This sequence joins TRBV6-2 or TRBV6-3 and TRBJ2-3; 12 bases line up with TRBD2. The trim removed 6 bases at V and 4 bases at J, leaving 8 bases unmatched. Germline V gene sequence: CDR1 MNHEY, CDR2 SVGEGT. This CDR3 has 16 amino acids. CDR3 in DNA: TGTGCCAGCAGCCGACGACTAGCGGGAGTTTCAGATACGCAGTATTTT. It codes for CASSRRLAGVSDTQYF.

This chain joins TRBV5-6 and TRBJ2-7, with a weak D call TRBD2 (6 bases). Between the trimmed V and J ends, which lost 4 bases and 2 bases, there was a span of 10 bases. The CDR3 has 13 amino acids. Germline CDR1 SGHDT, CDR2 YYEEEE. The CDR3 region is CASSGRPAYEQYF. CDR3 sequence (DNA): TGTGCCAGCAGCGGGAGGCCGGCCTACGAGCAGTACTTC.

The V call is TRBV28, the J call TRBJ2-6; possibly TRBD1 for D (6 bases). This CDR3 has 14 residues. Trimming shortened V by 8 bases and J by 1 base, and 9 bases separated the two germline ends. Looked up from germline, CDR1 is MDHEN and CDR2 is SYDVKM. The CDR3 DNA is TGTGCCAGCGGGCAGGGGTCTGGGGCCAACGTCCTGACTTTC. This encodes CASGQGSGANVLTF.

The rearrangement joins TRBV7-8 to TRBJ2-7, with 7 bases fitting TRBD1. Germline values: CDR1 SGHVS, CDR2 FQNEAQ. The CDR3 runs to 15 residues. The V and J ends lost 3 bases and 0 bases, in that order; junction bases with no gene match: 5. CDR3 sequence reads: CASSLSTGHSYEQYF. The CDR3 coding sequence is TGTGCCAGCAGCTTGTCGACAGGGCACTCCTACGAGCAGTACTTC.

This clone was seen once. The chain links TRBV5-4 to TRBJ2-5, with TRBD2 matching over 9 bases. CDR3 length: 16 amino acids. After removal of 0 bases from V and 7 bases from J, the junction contained 10 bases not matched to a gene. Germline CDR1 and CDR2: SGHNT and YYREEE (reference sequence). This CDR3 is CASSLEASGIERTQYF. The CDR3 coding sequence is TGTGCCAGCAGCTTGGAGGCTAGCGGGATTGAAAGGACCCAGTACTTC.

The J gene is TRBJ2-1, the V gene TRBV19, with TRBD2 identical over 14 bases. CDR1 LNHDA and CDR2 SQIVND come from the germline V gene (reference sequence). CDR3 length equals 14 residues. The V gene end was trimmed by 6 bases and the J gene end by 5 bases; junction bases not matched to a gene: 0. The CDR3 DNA reads TGTGCCAGTAGGGGACTAGCGGGAGACAATGAGCAGTTCTTC. Its protein is CASRGLAGDNEQFF.

The chain links TRBV19 to TRBJ2-6; the match to TRBD1 covers 12 bases. Germline V CDR1 and CDR2: LNHDA, SQIVND (reference sequence). The V segment lost 7 bases and the J segment 3 bases; nucleotides outside the gene matches: 10. CDR3 size: 18 residues. The CDR3 DNA reads TGTGCCAGTACCTCCCCGGGACAGGGGGCTATTGGGGCCAACGTCCTGACTTTC. Encoded protein: CASTSPGQGAIGANVLTF.

This clone was detected a few times. V is TRBV27 and J is TRBJ1-3; D not certain. This CDR3 contains 15 residues. Per the germline V gene, CDR1 is MNHEY and CDR2 is SMNVEV (reference sequence). The V and J ends lost 2 bases and 0 bases respectively, with 8 bases between them. CDR3 DNA: TGTGCCAGCAGTTTAGGCAGAAGCTCTGGAAACACCATATATTTT. Residues: CASSLGRSSGNTIYF.

This clone has only one observation. The chain is built from TRBV7-8 and TRBJ2-5, with D tentatively TRBD2 (6 bases). The ends were cut back, 5 bases at V and 2 bases at J, with 12 bases in the middle. Germline V gene data show CDR1 as SGHVS and CDR2 as FQNEAQ. This CDR3 contains 14 residues. The CDR3 DNA is TGTGCCAGCAGCCCATGGAGGGCTCAAGAGACCCAGTACTTC. Amino acids: CASSPWRAQETQYF.

The chain links TRBV21-1 to TRBJ2-1; the listed D gene, TRBD2, was not tested against the DNA. TRBV21-1 is a documented pseudogene. The CDR3 contains 16 residues. CDR3 sequence reads: CASSKWHLAGDNEQFF. CDR3 DNA: TGTGCCAGCAGCAAATGGCACCTAGCGGGGGACAATGAGCAGTTCTTC.

The chain employs TRBV12-3 or TRBV12-4 and TRBJ2-7; no reliable D call. This CDR3 is built from 13 residues. Trimming left V 4 bases short and J 4 bases short, with 11 bases between. CDR3 in DNA: TGTGCCAGCAGTTACTTTGATCAATACGAGCAGTACTTC. It specifies CASSYFDQYEQYF.

V usage is TRBV7-3 and J usage is TRBJ2-1; 10 bases map to TRBD2. This CDR3 has 15 amino acids. The V gene's germline CDR1 is SGHTA and CDR2 FQGTGA. V shed 5 bases and J 7 bases; nucleotides not matched to a gene: 8. The CDR3 sequence is CASSPPSGRANEQFF. As DNA, the CDR3 is TGTGCCAGCAGCCCCCCCAGCGGGAGGGCTAATGAGCAGTTCTTC.

V usage is TRBV10-3 and J usage is TRBJ1-3; D is perhaps TRBD1 (5 bases). CDR3 length equals 14 residues. Germline CDR1 is ENHRY and CDR2 is SYGVKD. Trimming removed 6 bases at V and 4 bases at J, with 13 bases between. CDR3: CAIRSDSSGNTIYF. The CDR3 DNA reads as TGTGCCATCAGGAGTGACAGTAGCGGAAACACCATATATTTT.

The rearrangement links TRBV11-2 to TRBJ2-3; 8 nucleotides line up with TRBD2. This CDR3 spans 15 amino acids. V lost 2 bases to trimming and J lost 3 bases; unmatched junction nucleotides: 4. CDR1 SGHAT and CDR2 FQNNGV come from the germline V gene. DNA for the CDR3: TGTGCCAGCAGCTTAACGGGAGGGCTAACAGATACGCAGTATTTT. Its translation is CASSLTGGLTDTQYF.

V usage is TRBV9 and J usage is TRBJ2-7; a weak D match, TRBD2 (5 bases). Germline-derived CDR1 and CDR2 are SGDLS and YYNGEE. This CDR3 spans 14 amino acids. V dropped 0 bases and J dropped 5 bases, with 12 bases sitting between them. The CDR3 protein is CASSVALAPDEQYF. Written as DNA, the CDR3 is TGTGCCAGCAGCGTAGCTCTAGCTCCCGACGAGCAGTACTTC.

In its sample, this clone was seen a few times. This chain links TRBV4-3 with TRBJ2-1, with TRBD2 identical over 13 bases. This CDR3 contains 17 residues. The V and J ends lost 4 bases and 5 bases, in that order; junction bases with no gene match: 8. Germline CDR1 and CDR2: LGHNA and YSLEER. CDR3 sequence: CASSPSRLAGGHNEQFF. The CDR3 bases are TGCGCCAGCAGCCCGAGTCGACTAGCGGGAGGTCACAATGAGCAGTTCTTC.

CDR3: CASRQWRVAYEQYF. The CDR3 DNA follows: TGCGCCAGCAGACAGTGGAGGGTAGCGTACGAGCAGTACTTC. The rearrangement uses TRBV23-1 and TRBJ2-7; D possibly corresponds to TRBD2 (6 bases). TRBV23-1 counts as an open reading frame of uncertain function. CDR3 length equals 14 residues. V dropped 6 bases and J dropped 4 bases, with 16 bases sitting between them.

This clone was seen only a few times. The CDR3 loop reads CASSRGHWGLDEQYF. In DNA, the CDR3 is TGTGCCAGCAGCCGGGGACATTGGGGCTTAGACGAGCAGTACTTC. The gene calls are TRBV27 and TRBJ2-7; possible D gene TRBD1, 6 bases. V shed 6 bases and J shed 5 bases, with 20 bases lying between them. CDR1 and CDR2 from the germline V gene are MNHEY and SMNVEV (reference sequence). The CDR3 has 15 residues.

The rearrangement joins TRBV18 to TRBJ2-7, with TRBD2 matching over 11 bases. J was trimmed by 5 bases and V by 2 bases; bases with no gene match: 5. CDR1 and CDR2 from the germline V gene are KGHSH and LQKENI. CDR3 length: 15 amino acids. CDR3 amino acids: CASSPTGTSGNEQYF. DNA for the CDR3: TGTGCCAGCTCACCAACCGGGACTAGCGGCAACGAGCAGTACTTC.